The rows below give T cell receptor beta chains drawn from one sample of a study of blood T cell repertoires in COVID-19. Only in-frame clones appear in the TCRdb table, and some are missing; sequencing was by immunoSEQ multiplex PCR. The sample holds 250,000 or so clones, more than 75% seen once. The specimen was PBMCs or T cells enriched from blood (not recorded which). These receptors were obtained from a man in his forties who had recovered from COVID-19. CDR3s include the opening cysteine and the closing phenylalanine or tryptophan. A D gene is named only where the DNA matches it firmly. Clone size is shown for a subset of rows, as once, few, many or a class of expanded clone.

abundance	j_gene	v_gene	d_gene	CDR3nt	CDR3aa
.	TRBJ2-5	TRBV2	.	TGTGCCAGCAGTGAAGCTCACAGGGGGGGAGAGACCCAGTACTTC	CASSEAHRGGETQYF
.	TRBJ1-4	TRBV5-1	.	TGCGCCAGCAGCTTGGGAAGGGGACAAGCAACTAATGAAAAACTGTTTTTT	CASSLGRGQATNEKLFF
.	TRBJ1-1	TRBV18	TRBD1	TGTGCCAGCTCACCAATGGGACAGGGAGACACTGAAGCTTTCTTT	CASSPMGQGDTEAFF
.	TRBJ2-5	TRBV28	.	TGTGCCAGCAGTGCGGACTTTTTGGAGACCCAGTACTTC	CASSADFLETQYF
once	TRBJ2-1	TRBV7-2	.	TGTGCCAGCAGCTTAGCGATAGGGAGCTCCTACAATGAGCAGTTCTTC	CASSLAIGSSYNEQFF
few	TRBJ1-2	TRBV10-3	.	TGTGCCATCAGCGACGGAGGCTATGGCTACACCTTC	CAISDGGYGYTF
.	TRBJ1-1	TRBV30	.	TGTGCCTGGGGTGCTGTCGCGGGCGGGGGCACTGAAGCTTTCTTT	CAWGAVAGGGTEAFF
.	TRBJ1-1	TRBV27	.	TGTGCCAGCAGTCCCTTGACAGGATCGGTGGCAGCTTTCTTT	CASSPLTGSVAAFF
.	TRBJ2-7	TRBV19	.	TGTGCCAGTAGTACCTGGACAGATCCCCCAGAGCAGTACTTC	CASSTWTDPPEQYF
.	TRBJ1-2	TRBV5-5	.	TGTGCCAGCAGCTTTCCAGATTTAGCGCAGGGGTCGGGTGGCTACACCTTC	CASSFPDLAQGSGGYTF
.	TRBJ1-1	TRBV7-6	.	TGTGCCAGCAGCTCCTCAGGGAACACTGAAGCTTTCTTT	CASSSSGNTEAFF
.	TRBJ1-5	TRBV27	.	TGTGCCAGCAGTCCAATCAGAGGGAGACAGCCCCAGCATTTT	CASSPIRGRQPQHF
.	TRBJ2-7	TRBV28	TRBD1	TGTGCCAGCCGACCTTGGGCAGGGGGTTCCTACGAGCAGTACTTC	CASRPWAGGSYEQYF
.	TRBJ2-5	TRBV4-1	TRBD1	TGCGCCAGCAGCCAAATTACCGGGACAGGGGACATATTACAAGAGACCCAGTACTTC	CASSQITGTGDILQETQYF
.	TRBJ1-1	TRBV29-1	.	TGCAGCGTTGACATCGGCAGGGTCGCTTTCTTT	CSVDIGRVAFF
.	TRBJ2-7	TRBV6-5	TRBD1	TGTGCCAGCAGGAGGGACAGAACCTACGAGCAGTACTTC	CASRRDRTYEQYF
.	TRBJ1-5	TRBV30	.	TGTGCCTGGAGTGTGGGGGCGTTTGGACCAACCAGCAATCAGCCCCAGCATTTT	CAWSVGAFGPTSNQPQHF
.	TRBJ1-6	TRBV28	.	TGTGCCAGCAGTTTAACGGGGTTACCCCTCCACTTT	CASSLTGLPLHF
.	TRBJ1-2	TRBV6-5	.	TGTGCCAGCAAAGAAGGGGTCCAGAGCTCCTATGGCTACACCTTC	CASKEGVQSSYGYTF
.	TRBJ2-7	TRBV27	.	TGTGCCAGCAGTTTACTAGGCATAGCCTACGAGCAGTACTTC	CASSLLGIAYEQYF
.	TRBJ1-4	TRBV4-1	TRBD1	TGCGCCAGCAGCCAAGTCAGGACAGGGAGCGCAACTAATGAAAAACTGTTTTTT	CASSQVRTGSATNEKLFF
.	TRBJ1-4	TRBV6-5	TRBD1	TGTGCCAGCAGTTACTGGACAGGGGAAACTAATGAAAAACTGTTTTTT	CASSYWTGETNEKLFF
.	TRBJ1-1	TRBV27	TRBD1	TGTGCCAGCCACAGGGGGTCGGACACTGAAGCTTTCTTT	CASHRGSDTEAFF
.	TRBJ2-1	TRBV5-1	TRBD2	TGCGCCAGCAGAGGGACTAGCTTAGGGCAGTTCTTC	CASRGTSLGQFF
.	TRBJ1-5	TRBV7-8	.	TGTGCCAGCAGCTTAGCTCAGGGGTTAAATCAGCCCCAGCATTTT	CASSLAQGLNQPQHF
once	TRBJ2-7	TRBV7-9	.	TGTGCCAGCAGCTTAAGGAGTTCTAGCAGCGTCTACGAGCAGTACTTC	CASSLRSSSSVYEQYF
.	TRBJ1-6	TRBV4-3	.	TGCGCCAGCAGCCAAGAGTCCCTCGGGGGGGCTAATTCACCCCTCCACTTT	CASSQESLGGANSPLHF
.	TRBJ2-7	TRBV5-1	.	TGCGCCAGCAGCATGGACAGTTACGAGCAGTACTTC	CASSMDSYEQYF
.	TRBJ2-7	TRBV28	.	TGTGCCAGCAGTCCACCCGGAGAGCACGAGCAGTACTTC	CASSPPGEHEQYF
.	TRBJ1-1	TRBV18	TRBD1	TGTGCCAGCTCAGGGACAGCGAACACTGAAGCTTTCTTT	CASSGTANTEAFF
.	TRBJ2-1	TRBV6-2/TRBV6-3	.	TGTGCCAGCAGCACAAGACAGCGCTCCTACAATGAGCAGTTCTTC	CASSTRQRSYNEQFF
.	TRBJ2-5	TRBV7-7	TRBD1	TGTGCCAGCAGCTTTGGACAGGGAGGCCAAGAGACCCAGTACTTC	CASSFGQGGQETQYF
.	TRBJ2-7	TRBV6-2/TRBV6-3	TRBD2	TGTGCCAGCAGTCCCACGAGCGGGGGATTCCTCTACGAGCAGTACTTC	CASSPTSGGFLYEQYF
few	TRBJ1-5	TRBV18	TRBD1	TGTGCCAGCTCACAGATAACAGGGGGAAATAGCAATCAGCCCCAGCATTTT	CASSQITGGNSNQPQHF
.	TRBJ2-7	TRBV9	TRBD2	TGTGCCAGCAGCTCGCGACTAGCGGGAGTCTCCGAGCAGTACTTC	CASSSRLAGVSEQYF
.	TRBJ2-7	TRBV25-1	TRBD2	TGTGCCAGCACCCCGGGGGGGCTCCGCTCCTACGAGCAGTACTTC	CASTPGGLRSYEQYF
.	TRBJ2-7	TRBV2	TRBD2	TGTGCCAGCATGGGGTCTAGCGGGAGTCTAAGCAAGCAGTACTTC	CASMGSSGSLSKQYF
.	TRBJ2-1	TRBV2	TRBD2	TGTGCCAGCTCTCTTCTCAGCGGGACTTACAATGAGCAGTTCTTC	CASSLLSGTYNEQFF
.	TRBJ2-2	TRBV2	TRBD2	TGTGCCAGCACCGGGGGGATAGGGTCCGGGGAGCTGTTTTTT	CASTGGIGSGELFF
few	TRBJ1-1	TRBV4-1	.	TGCGCCAGCAGCCAAGATCAAGGGGGGGGATACCCTGAAGCTTTCTTT	CASSQDQGGGYPEAFF
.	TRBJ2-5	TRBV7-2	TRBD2	TGTGCCAGCAGCACTAGCGGGAGCCAAGAGACCCAGTACTTC	CASSTSGSQETQYF
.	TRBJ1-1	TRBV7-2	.	TGTGCCAGCAGCTTAGGACAGACGTCTTTGAACACTGAAGCTTTCTTT	CASSLGQTSLNTEAFF
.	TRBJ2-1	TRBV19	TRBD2	TGTGCCAGTAACAAGCGGGGATCCTACAATGAGCAGTTCTTC	CASNKRGSYNEQFF
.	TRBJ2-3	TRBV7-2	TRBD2	TGTGCCAGCAGCTTCGGACTAGCGGGGTTAGATACGCAGTATTTT	CASSFGLAGLDTQYF
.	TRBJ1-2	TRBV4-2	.	TGTGCCAGCAGCCCGTTACAGGGAAACCATGGCTACACCTTC	CASSPLQGNHGYTF
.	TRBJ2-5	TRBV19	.	TGTGCCAGTAGTATACAGACAGACCAAGAGACCCAGTACTTC	CASSIQTDQETQYF
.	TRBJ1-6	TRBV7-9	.	TGTGCCAGCAGCCCCTCGCGGGGGAATTCACCCCTCCACTTT	CASSPSRGNSPLHF
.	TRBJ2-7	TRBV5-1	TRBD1	TGCGCCAGCAGCTCGATGGACAGGGGTAACTACGAGCAGTACTTC	CASSSMDRGNYEQYF
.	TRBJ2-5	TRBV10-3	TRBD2	TGTGCCATCAGTGAGTCATATGTGGCGGGAGGGGAAGAGACCCAGTACTTC	CAISESYVAGGEETQYF
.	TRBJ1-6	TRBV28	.	TGTGCCAGCAGCCGCGGGTCACCCCTCCACTTT	CASSRGSPLHF
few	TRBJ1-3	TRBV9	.	TGTGCCAGCAGCGTAGGCCCAGGGGATAGTGACACCATATATTTT	CASSVGPGDSDTIYF
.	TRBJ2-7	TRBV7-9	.	TGTGCCAGCAGCCCACTCGGGAGATACGAGCAGTACTTC	CASSPLGRYEQYF
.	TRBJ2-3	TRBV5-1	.	TGCGCCAGCGCTGTCCCGGAGGGCACAGATACGCAGTATTTT	CASAVPEGTDTQYF
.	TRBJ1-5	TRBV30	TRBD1	TGTGCCTCTGGACAGGGAGGCAATCAGCCCCAGCATTTT	CASGQGGNQPQHF
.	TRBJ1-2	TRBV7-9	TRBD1	TGTGCCAGCAGTCGGGTAGGGGGCGGCTATGGCTACACCTTC	CASSRVGGGYGYTF